These T cell receptor beta chains were read from a single sample in a study of T-cell memory formation after mild COVID-19. TCRdb independently ran MiXCR on the 5' RACE reads; one entry per CDR3 protein. The sample holds just over 300,000 distinct CDR3 sequences; roughly a fifth are singletons and the top ten take over 20%. Sequencing was performed on PBMCs or a T cell subset sorted from them (not recorded which). These receptors were collected from a man between 18 and 35 years old who had mild COVID-19 (a few samples of this study predate the infection). Cell type and time point are not known. Both conserved end residues are part of each CDR3. Each record gives: V gene, clone size, J gene, D gene, CDR3 DNA, CDR3 protein. D genes are given only for firm matches. For some rows the clone size is stated as once, few or many, or as a class when expanded; others skip it.

V: TRBV20-1
size: few
J: TRBJ2-3
D: -
DNA: TGCAGTGCTAGACAGGCAACAGATACGCAGTATTTT
CDR3: CSARQATDTQYF

V: TRBV4-3
size: few
J: TRBJ1-5
D: -
DNA: TGCGCCAGCAGCCCTCCCTATCAGCCCCAGCATTTT
CDR3: CASSPPYQPQHF

V: TRBV12-3/TRBV12-4
size: -
J: TRBJ1-2
D: TRBD1
DNA: TGTGCCAGCAGTTACTCCGGGACAGGGGTCTATGGCTACACCTTC
CDR3: CASSYSGTGVYGYTF

V: TRBV5-4
size: -
J: TRBJ2-3
D: -
DNA: TGTGCCAGCAGCTTGGTCGGTCGAGAGAAGGATACGCAGTATTTT
CDR3: CASSLVGREKDTQYF

V: TRBV5-1
size: many
J: TRBJ2-3
D: -
DNA: TGCGCCAGCAGCTCCGGGACTTCTCAGGTCACGCAGTATTTT
CDR3: CASSSGTSQVTQYF

V: TRBV12-3/TRBV12-4
size: -
J: TRBJ1-2
D: TRBD1
DNA: TGTGCCAGCAGTGGACAGGGGAACGGCTACACCTTC
CDR3: CASSGQGNGYTF

V: TRBV7-2
size: -
J: TRBJ2-2
D: -
DNA: TGTGCCAGCAGCTTAGTCCCAGACGTGAACACCGGGGAGCTGTTTTTT
CDR3: CASSLVPDVNTGELFF

V: TRBV3-1
size: -
J: TRBJ1-6
D: TRBD1
DNA: TGTGCCAGCAGCACCCAAGACAGGGAGATTTCACCCCTCCACTTT
CDR3: CASSTQDREISPLHF

V: TRBV27
size: -
J: TRBJ2-5
D: -
DNA: TGTGCCAGCAGTCCCGGTGGAGGGGGGCGGGAGACCCAGTACTTC
CDR3: CASSPGGGGRETQYF

V: TRBV11-2
size: -
J: TRBJ2-5
D: TRBD2
DNA: TGTGCCAGCAGCTTGTCTAGCGGGAGAGACCAAGAGACCCAGTACTTC
CDR3: CASSLSSGRDQETQYF

V: TRBV6-5
size: few
J: TRBJ2-7
D: -
DNA: TGTGCCAGCAGTTACGGTGGGGGGCCATTCTACGAGCAGTACTTC
CDR3: CASSYGGGPFYEQYF

V: TRBV9
size: -
J: TRBJ2-5
D: -
DNA: TGTGCCAGCAGCGTAGCCTCGGCGGGGGGACAGGAGACCCAGTACTTC
CDR3: CASSVASAGGQETQYF

V: TRBV18
size: -
J: TRBJ2-1
D: TRBD2
DNA: TGTGCCAGCTCACCAATCGAGGCGGGGGGTAACAATGAGCAGTTCTTC
CDR3: CASSPIEAGGNNEQFF

V: TRBV6-5
size: -
J: TRBJ1-1
D: TRBD1
DNA: TGTGCCAGCAGTTACGGCGGGACAGCTAGCACTGAAGCTTTCTTT
CDR3: CASSYGGTASTEAFF

V: TRBV7-9
size: few
J: TRBJ2-3
D: -
DNA: TGTGCCAGCAGCTTCGAGGAACCGGGAGTGGATACGCAGTATTTT
CDR3: CASSFEEPGVDTQYF

V: TRBV7-9
size: -
J: TRBJ2-7
D: -
DNA: TGTGCCAGCAGCCCAGCGTCGGACCACTACGAGCAGTACTTC
CDR3: CASSPASDHYEQYF

V: TRBV20-1
size: -
J: TRBJ2-2
D: -
DNA: TGCAGTGCTAGAAGGGGATATGTGGGAACCGGGGAGCTGTTTTTT
CDR3: CSARRGYVGTGELFF

V: TRBV4-3
size: -
J: TRBJ1-1
D: -
DNA: TGCGCCAGCAGCCAAGAGGTTGGCAGGGGCTACACTGAAGCTTTCTTT
CDR3: CASSQEVGRGYTEAFF

V: TRBV19
size: many
J: TRBJ1-5
D: -
DNA: TGTGCCAGTAGTACGACCCGGACAGATCCCCCGCATTTT
CDR3: CASSTTRTDPPHF

V: TRBV12-3/TRBV12-4
size: once
J: TRBJ2-1
D: -
DNA: TGTGCCAGCAGTTTAGGGGGGTCGGGTAATGAGCAGTTCTTC
CDR3: CASSLGGSGNEQFF

V: TRBV12-3/TRBV12-4
size: many
J: TRBJ1-5
D: -
DNA: TGTGCCAGCAGTTTCCTGGCTCAGCCCCAGCATTTT
CDR3: CASSFLAQPQHF

V: TRBV5-4
size: few
J: TRBJ1-2
D: -
DNA: TGTGCCAGCAGCTTGGGGCAGAATTACCTACTTCAGCGGGGCTACACCTTC
CDR3: CASSLGQNYLLQRGYTF